This T cell receptor (beta chain) emerged from a study of radiation and T cells in renal cell carcinoma. Time point defined: baseline pretreatment blood. Stated treatment: 15 Gy SBRT to primary tumor, nephrectomy 4 weeks later. Sequencing used immunoSEQ multiplex PCR; TCRdb keeps in-frame clones, though not all of them. The sample consists of 110,000 to 150,000 clones, over 80% of them appearing once. The CDR3 extends over 16 amino acids. Germline assignment: CDR1 SGDLS and CDR2 YYNGEE. V was clipped by 0 bases and J by 3 bases, with 13 bases between them. The genes are TRBV9 and TRBJ2-1; a weak D match, TRBD2 (5 bases). This receptor was identified in a woman between 50 and 59 years old with renal cell carcinoma. The sequences come from blood, collected from a patient whose treatment included radiotherapy and nephrectomy. The CDR3 reads CASSVVGRPDYNEQFF. CDR3 DNA: TGTGCCAGCAGCGTAGTTGGGAGACCCGACTACAATGAGCAGTTCTTC.